The sequence of this T cell receptor (beta chain) was determined in a study of cytomegalovirus exposure and HLA in healthy donors. Primers included in the PCR were 60 Vbeta and 13 Jbeta primers. Profiling relied on immunoSEQ multiplex PCR, and the TCRdb table lists in-frame clones only, not all of them. Counted here are a few hundred thousand clones, approximately 84% occurring once; the ten biggest clones make up 2%. The germline CDR1 and CDR2 sequences are LNHNV and YYDKDF (reference sequence). V lost 5 bases, J lost 1 base, and 10 bases stayed unmatched. CDR3 length equals 19 residues. This chain uses TRBV15 with TRBJ2-6; the match to TRBD1 covers 11 bases. The receptor comes from a woman aged 40-49 years in good health and CMV-seropositive. Material for sequencing was PBMCs. CDR3 protein: CATSPPPGTGGSGANVLTF. CDR3 nucleotides: TGTGCCACCAGCCCGCCGCCCGGGACAGGGGGGTCTGGGGCCAACGTCCTGACTTTC.